The 21 T cell receptor beta chains below come from one sample, sequenced in a study of PD-1 blockade in classical Hodgkin lymphoma. Generated by immunoSEQ multiplex PCR, the TCRdb table keeps only in-frame clones and is missing some. This table holds roughly 13,000 clones, roughly 80% found once. As for time point: cycle 4 day 1 (C4D1), after six to seven weeks of nivolumab. Every patient relapsed after autologous stem cell transplantation, and brentuximab vedotin exposure varied. From thawed PBMCs, CD4+ T cells were purified using magnetic negative selection. The material was CD4+ T cells from blood, obtained before the fourth cycle of nivolumab. The source of these receptors is a human donor with classical Hodgkin lymphoma.

This clone was recorded once. V usage is TRBV28 and J usage is TRBJ2-2, with D tentatively TRBD1 (5 bases). The CDR3 runs 15 residues. CDR1 MDHEN and CDR2 SYDVKM come from the germline V gene. The V gene lost 3 bases and the J gene lost 5 bases, with 13 bases spanning the gap. CDR3 protein: CASSFRNRLTGELFF. CDR3 coding DNA: TGTGCCAGCAGTTTCAGAAACAGGTTGACCGGGGAGCTGTTTTTT. Combining the CDR3 with reference TRBV28 and TRBJ2-2 gives the whole variable domain DVKVTQSSRYLVKRTGEKVFLECVQDMDHENMFWYRQDPGLGLRLIYFSYDVKMKEKGDIPEGYSVSREKKERFSLILESASTNQTSMYLCASSFRNRLTGELFFGEGSRLTVL.

The chain uses TRBV7-7 and TRBJ2-5; maybe TRBD1 (6 bases). CDR1 is SSHAT, CDR2 FNYEAQ, per germline (reference sequence). The CDR3 runs 15 residues. V gave up 1 base and J gave up 1 base, with 10 bases separating them. CDR3 bases: TGTGCCAGCAGCTTAGAGGTCAGGGGCCAAGAGACCCAGTACTTC. This sequence encodes CASSLEVRGQETQYF.

V and J are TRBV15 and TRBJ1-4; weak D call: TRBD1 (6 bases). Germline V CDR1 and CDR2: LNHNV, YYDKDF (reference sequence). Trimming cost V 8 bases and J 5 bases, with 18 bases left between them. The CDR3 length is 15 residues. The DNA for the CDR3 is TGTGCCACCGGTCAGGGGAGTAATGCAAATGAAAAACTGTTTTTT. Amino acid sequence: CATGQGSNANEKLFF.

The chain combines TRBV11-3 with TRBJ1-2; no definite D call. Trimming removed 3 bases at V and 1 base at J, with 9 bases between. This CDR3 has 14 residues. Germline CDR1 reads SGHNT; CDR2 reads YENEEA. CDR3 sequence reads: CASSLRKGNYGYTF. The DNA of the CDR3 is TGTGCCAGCAGCTTGAGAAAGGGTAACTATGGCTACACCTTC. The entire variable domain, with the rest obtained from reference TRBV11-3 and TRBJ1-2, is as follows: EAGVVQSPRYKIIEKKQPVAFWCNPISGHNTLYWYLQNLGQGPELLIRYENEEAVDDSQLPKDRFSAERLKGVDSTLKIQPAELGDSAVYLCASSLRKGNYGYTFGSGTRLTVV.

This clone was counted only a few times. This sequence joins TRBV7-9 and TRBJ2-7, with a tentative D call TRBD1 (6 bases). Germline CDR1 SEHNR, CDR2 FQNEAQ (reference sequence). The V end was cut by 5 bases, the J end by 2 bases, with 13 bases between. There are 14 residues in the CDR3. CDR3 region: CASSHTGLTYEQYF. The CDR3, as DNA: TGTGCCAGCAGCCACACAGGGTTGACCTACGAGCAGTACTTC.

The chain joins TRBV7-9 to TRBJ1-2; TRBD1 might be the D (5 bases). Germline V gene lookup returns CDR1 SEHNR and CDR2 FQNEAQ (reference sequence). Deletions cut 2 bases from V and 4 bases from J, with 20 bases between. CDR3 size: 17 residues. In DNA, the CDR3 is TGTGCCAGCAGCTTATTGCGGGGGATCCACAACTCCTATGGCTACACCTTC. Translated: CASSLLRGIHNSYGYTF.

The V gene is TRBV18, the J gene TRBJ1-5; D gene uncertain. Germline V lookup: CDR1 KGHSH, CDR2 LQKENI. Between the trimmed V and J ends, which lost 3 bases and 1 base, there was a span of 4 bases. The CDR3 is made up of 13 amino acids. The CDR3 DNA reads as TGTGCCAGCTCACCCTCCAGCAATCAGCCCCAGCATTTT. Residues: CASSPSSNQPQHF.

CDR3 nucleotide sequence: TGTGCCTGGAGTGTAGGCAGTCCCTACGAGCAGTACTTC. Translation: CAWSVGSPYEQYF. The chain employs TRBV30 and TRBJ2-7; no firm D call. Germline V gene sequence: CDR1 GTSNPN, CDR2 SVGIG (reference sequence). This CDR3 has 13 residues. V was pared by 0 bases and J by 2 bases, with 8 bases between.

The V and J genes are TRBV28 and TRBJ1-1; D gene uncertain. CDR1 and CDR2 (germline): MDHEN, SYDVKM. This CDR3 has 13 amino acids. V lost 2 bases to trimming and J lost 2 bases, with 6 bases between them. The CDR3 DNA sequence: TGTGCCAGCAGTTTAATAGGTAACACTGAAGCTTTCTTT. Its protein product is CASSLIGNTEAFF.

The chain links TRBV7-2 to TRBJ1-2, with 10 bases identical to TRBD1. This CDR3 spans 14 amino acids. J was trimmed by 6 bases and V by 5 bases; bases with no gene match: 6. CDR1 and CDR2 from the germline V gene are SGHTA and FQGNSA. CDR3 amino acids: CASSPGQGINGYTF. The CDR3 region has the DNA TGTGCCAGCAGCCCGGGACAGGGGATAAATGGCTACACCTTC. Filled out from reference TRBV7-2 and TRBJ1-2, the complete variable domain reads GAGVSQSPSNKVTEKGKDVELRCDPISGHTALYWYRQSLGQGLEFLIYFQGNSAPDKSGLPSDRFSAERTGGSVSTLTIQRTQQEDSAVYLCASSPGQGINGYTFGSGTRLTVV.

As DNA, the CDR3 is TGTGCCAGTAGTATGCGGGGATCCTACGAGCAGTACTTC. Translated, it gives CASSMRGSYEQYF. The V gene is TRBV19, the J gene TRBJ2-7; TRBD2 is a possible D gene (6 bases). The V end lost 3 bases, the J end lost 1 base, and 7 bases lay between the germline ends. Looked up from germline, CDR1 is LNHDA and CDR2 is SQIVND (reference sequence). CDR3 length: 13 amino acids.

CDR3 protein: CASSFINQPQHF. In DNA, the CDR3 is TGTGCCAGCAGCTTTATCAATCAGCCCCAGCATTTT. This chain links TRBV11-2 with TRBJ1-5; D uncertain. Per germline, CDR1 SGHAT and CDR2 FQNNGV. V lost 3 bases and J 3 bases, leaving 3 bases between the germline ends. The CDR3 runs 12 residues. Drawing the rest from reference TRBV11-2 and TRBJ1-5, the complete variable domain is EAGVAQSPRYKIIEKRQSVAFWCNPISGHATLYWYQQILGQGPKLLIQFQNNGVVDDSQLPKDRFSAERLKGVDSTLKIQPAKLEDSAVYLCASSFINQPQHFGDGTRLSIL.

The chain recombines TRBV7-2 with TRBJ1-2, with 7 bases aligning to TRBD1. Germline trimming cut 2 bases from V and 5 bases from J; bases unmatched to any gene: 5. Germline CDR1 reads SGHTA; CDR2 reads FQGNSA. The CDR3 runs 14 residues. The CDR3 nucleotides read TGTGCCAGCAGCTTACAGGGGGGATCATATGGCTACACCTTC. Its protein product is CASSLQGGSYGYTF.

V usage is TRBV28 and J usage is TRBJ1-2; D perhaps matches TRBD1 (5 bases). This CDR3 comprises 15 residues. V was shortened by 5 bases and J by 1 base, with 14 bases between the two germline ends. Germline V gene lookup returns CDR1 MDHEN and CDR2 SYDVKM. This CDR3 is CASSLPGHLNYGYTF. CDR3 DNA sequence: TGTGCCAGCAGTCTACCCGGACACCTTAACTATGGCTACACCTTC.

The chain couples TRBV28 to TRBJ1-5; 7 positions match TRBD1. This CDR3 region has 15 residues. CDR1 MDHEN and CDR2 SYDVKM come from the germline V gene. The junction had 14 bases not matched to a gene; V was cut back by 6 bases and J by 9 bases. Written as DNA, the CDR3 is TGTGCCAGCAGCTCCCTCGACAGCCAGGGGGGGCCCCAGCATTTT. Protein sequence: CASSSLDSQGGPQHF.

About this clone itself: A junction boundary mismatches the germline segment, possibly from a read error. The chain employs TRBV10-3 and TRBJ1-5; D possibly corresponds to TRBD1 (6 bases). CDR1 and CDR2 (germline): ENHRY, SYGVKD. The CDR3 is made up of 15 amino acids. The CDR3 loop is CAMSGDTYSNQPQHF. CDR3 nucleotides: TGTGCCATGAGTGGGGACACGTATAGCAATCAGCCCCAGCATTTT.

The genes are TRBV2 and TRBJ2-3; D perhaps matches TRBD1 (6 bases). This CDR3 region has 12 residues. Deletions cut 10 bases from V and 2 bases from J, with 10 bases between. Germline-derived CDR1 and CDR2 are SNHLY and FYNNEI. The CDR3 DNA reads TGTGCCACCGGACAGATCACAGATACGCAGTATTTT. Encoded protein: CATGQITDTQYF.

CDR3 in DNA: TGTGCCAGCAGCGTAGGGGCTAGCGGGAGGCTTCCAAGCTCCTACAATGAGCAGTTCTTC. It is translated as CASSVGASGRLPSSYNEQFF. The chain employs TRBV9 and TRBJ2-1, with TRBD2 matching 11 bases. With 0 bases clipped from V and 0 bases from J, the junction kept 11 bases outside the gene matches. CDR1 and CDR2 from the germline V gene are SGDLS and YYNGEE. The CDR3 runs 20 residues.

The chain uses TRBV7-2 and TRBJ1-2; unclear D gene. CDR1 and CDR2 from the germline V gene are SGHTA and FQGNSA. The CDR3 consists of 12 residues. V dropped 2 bases and J dropped 7 bases, with 8 bases sitting between them. CDR3 in amino acids: CASSLLGSGYTF. CDR3 DNA sequence: TGTGCCAGCAGCTTACTGGGTTCTGGCTACACCTTC.

In DNA form, the CDR3 reads TGCGCCAGCAGCCTGACAGATATGACCCTCCATGAGCAGTTCTTC. Protein sequence: CASSLTDMTLHEQFF. The V call is TRBV5-1, the J call TRBJ2-1; tentatively, D is TRBD1 (5 bases). The V and J ends lost 4 bases and 8 bases respectively, with 19 bases between them. Per the germline V gene, CDR1 is SGHRS and CDR2 is YFSETQ. The CDR3 runs 15 residues.

The J gene is TRBJ1-2, the V gene TRBV7-2; 9 bases map to TRBD1. With 5 bases clipped from V and 6 bases from J, the junction kept 7 bases outside the gene matches. In germline, CDR1 is SGHTA, CDR2 FQGNSA. This CDR3 has 14 amino acids. The CDR3 sequence is CASSPQGAGNGYTF. The DNA for the CDR3 is TGTGCCAGCAGCCCACAGGGGGCTGGGAATGGCTACACCTTC.